The clone carrying this TCR beta chain was recorded many times. One end of the junction does not line up with germline, which may come from a read error. The CDR3 length is 11 residues. Germline CDR1 and CDR2: SGHRS and YFSETQ. Each CDR3 protein is one row after TCRdb ran MiXCR on the 5' RACE reads. The data contain 350,000 to 500,000 distinct CDR3 sequences, about a fifth of them seen just once; the ten biggest clones take up roughly an eighth. The data originate from a study of identical twins. The receptor was derived from a man aged 50 or older in good health. The V and J genes are TRBV5-1 and TRBJ2-1; no clear D. The sequenced material came from naive T cells sorted from blood. The CDR3 region has the DNA TGTGCCAGCAGTGCATCGGGTGAGCAGTTCTTC. This encodes CASSASGEQFF.